Listed below are T cell receptor beta chains from one sample, sequenced in a study of yellow fever vaccine responses in identical twins. In TCRdb, the RT-PCR reads were re-called with MiXCR into one record per CDR3 protein. This sample has over 15,000 distinct CDR3 sequences, with roughly 60% found just once. The specimen comprised T cells from blood (PBMCs), unsorted or a sorted subset (not recorded which), sampled before or after yellow fever vaccination (not recorded which). The source is a woman in her late teens or twenties who received the yellow fever vaccine. Each CDR3 is given with its conserved first and last residue. D genes are given only for firm matches. Only some rows state a clone size, as once, few, many or a class for expanded clones.

j_gene: TRBJ1-1
len: 16
d_gene: .
abundance: .
v_gene: TRBV5-1
CDR3nt: TGCGCCAGCAGCTTGGGCGCAGGGTCTGTGGGCACTGAAGCTTTCTTT
CDR3aa: CASSLGAGSVGTEAFF

j_gene: TRBJ1-1
len: 14
d_gene: .
abundance: .
v_gene: TRBV28
CDR3nt: TGTGCCAGCAGGGGGTCTGGGGCGAACACTGAAGCTTTCTTT
CDR3aa: CASRGSGANTEAFF

j_gene: TRBJ1-3
len: 15
d_gene: .
abundance: .
v_gene: TRBV4-1
CDR3nt: TGCGCCAGCAGCCAAGCCGGGACATCTGGAAACACCATATATTTT
CDR3aa: CASSQAGTSGNTIYF

j_gene: TRBJ1-1
len: 15
d_gene: .
abundance: .
v_gene: TRBV29-1
CDR3nt: TGCAGCGTCCTAGATTGGCCAGGGGTGAACACTGAAGCTTTCTTT
CDR3aa: CSVLDWPGVNTEAFF

j_gene: TRBJ2-1
len: 14
d_gene: TRBD2
abundance: once
v_gene: TRBV3-1
CDR3nt: TGTGCCAGCAGCCAAGCGGGACTAGACAATGAGCAGTTCTTC
CDR3aa: CASSQAGLDNEQFF

j_gene: TRBJ2-3
len: 14
d_gene: TRBD2
abundance: .
v_gene: TRBV5-5
CDR3nt: TGTGCCAGCAGCCCAGGGAGGGGCACAGATACGCAGTATTTT
CDR3aa: CASSPGRGTDTQYF

j_gene: TRBJ2-3
len: 16
d_gene: .
abundance: few
v_gene: TRBV7-9
CDR3nt: TGTGCCAGCAGCTTAGCTGGTGGCAAAACCACAGATACGCAGTATTTT
CDR3aa: CASSLAGGKTTDTQYF

j_gene: TRBJ2-5
len: 12
d_gene: .
abundance: few
v_gene: TRBV18
CDR3nt: TGTGCCAGCTCACCAGGGTTAGAGACCCAGTACTTC
CDR3aa: CASSPGLETQYF

j_gene: TRBJ2-3
len: 17
d_gene: .
abundance: .
v_gene: TRBV7-2
CDR3nt: TGTGCCAGCAGCTTAGCGTCGGACAGACCGACCTCAGATACGCAGTATTTT
CDR3aa: CASSLASDRPTSDTQYF

j_gene: TRBJ1-1
len: 14
d_gene: .
abundance: few
v_gene: TRBV4-2
CDR3nt: TGTGCCAGCAGCCAAGATCGCACGTACGGTGAAGCTTTCTTT
CDR3aa: CASSQDRTYGEAFF

j_gene: TRBJ1-2
len: 12
d_gene: .
abundance: few
v_gene: TRBV29-1
CDR3nt: TGCAGCGTCTGGGAGGGTAACTATGGCTACACCTTC
CDR3aa: CSVWEGNYGYTF

j_gene: TRBJ2-1
len: 12
d_gene: TRBD1
abundance: .
v_gene: TRBV29-1
CDR3nt: TGCAGCGAGAAAAGGGGGCAGAATGAGCAGTTCTTC
CDR3aa: CSEKRGQNEQFF

j_gene: TRBJ2-1
len: 16
d_gene: TRBD2
abundance: .
v_gene: TRBV11-3
CDR3nt: TGTGCCAGCAGCCTCCAGACTGGGGGGGTCTACAATGAGCAGTTCTTC
CDR3aa: CASSLQTGGVYNEQFF

j_gene: TRBJ2-3
len: 12
d_gene: .
abundance: .
v_gene: TRBV2
CDR3nt: TGTGCCAGCGTCGGCCTCACAGATACGCAGTATTTT
CDR3aa: CASVGLTDTQYF

j_gene: TRBJ1-4
len: 14
d_gene: .
abundance: few
v_gene: TRBV3-1
CDR3nt: TGTGCCAGCAGCCAAGGGGCCAATAATGAAAAACTGTTTTTT
CDR3aa: CASSQGANNEKLFF

j_gene: TRBJ1-1
len: 14
d_gene: .
abundance: .
v_gene: TRBV18
CDR3nt: TGTGCCAGCTCCCCCCAGACAGTGAACACTGAAGCTTTCTTT
CDR3aa: CASSPQTVNTEAFF

j_gene: TRBJ2-3
len: 15
d_gene: TRBD2
abundance: .
v_gene: TRBV2
CDR3nt: TGTGCCAGCAAGGTGACTAGCGGACGCACAGATACGCAGTATTTT
CDR3aa: CASKVTSGRTDTQYF

j_gene: TRBJ2-2
len: 15
d_gene: .
abundance: .
v_gene: TRBV20-1
CDR3nt: TGCAGTGCTTCAGACCGGACCCTGAGGACCGGGGAGCTGTTTTTT
CDR3aa: CSASDRTLRTGELFF

j_gene: TRBJ1-2
len: 13
d_gene: .
abundance: .
v_gene: TRBV3-1
CDR3nt: TGTGCCAGCAGCCAAGAGTGGACGGGTGGCTACACCTTC
CDR3aa: CASSQEWTGGYTF

j_gene: TRBJ1-2
len: 12
d_gene: TRBD1
abundance: .
v_gene: TRBV29-1
CDR3nt: TGCAGCGGCCTGGACAGGGAAGATGGCTACACCTTC
CDR3aa: CSGLDREDGYTF

j_gene: TRBJ2-1
len: 14
d_gene: TRBD2
abundance: .
v_gene: TRBV5-1
CDR3nt: TGCGCCAGCAGCTTGGCTAGCGGGAACAATGAGCAGTTCTTC
CDR3aa: CASSLASGNNEQFF

j_gene: TRBJ1-5
len: 16
d_gene: .
abundance: few
v_gene: TRBV18
CDR3nt: TGTGCCAGCTCACCATCAACGACGCAGGGGCGTCAGCCCCAGCATTTT
CDR3aa: CASSPSTTQGRQPQHF

j_gene: TRBJ2-7
len: 14
d_gene: TRBD1
abundance: .
v_gene: TRBV5-1
CDR3nt: TGCGCCAGCAGCGAGGGGACAGGGGTCTACGAGCAGTACTTC
CDR3aa: CASSEGTGVYEQYF

j_gene: TRBJ2-7
len: 17
d_gene: .
abundance: .
v_gene: TRBV19
CDR3nt: TGTGCCAGTCCAAGCGGACGGGGGGCTGTGGGCTACTACGAGCAGTACTTC
CDR3aa: CASPSGRGAVGYYEQYF

j_gene: TRBJ2-5
len: 13
d_gene: TRBD1
abundance: .
v_gene: TRBV29-1
CDR3nt: TGCAGCACTCGGGACAGGGGGCAAGAGACCCAGTACTTC
CDR3aa: CSTRDRGQETQYF

j_gene: TRBJ2-1
len: 15
d_gene: TRBD2
abundance: .
v_gene: TRBV7-6
CDR3nt: TGTGCCAGCAGCCTTTCGGGACTAGCGGGTCTTGAGCAGTTCTTC
CDR3aa: CASSLSGLAGLEQFF